Presented here are 18 T cell receptor beta chains from one specimen sequenced in a study of T cells in Graves' hyperthyroidism and ophthalmopathy. The source material, RNA transcripts, was used to amplify TCR beta CDR3 regions. HTBI primers were employed in a first-round RT-PCR of the TCR CDR3. TCRdb itself ran the multiplex PCR reads through MiXCR, one entry per CDR3 protein. The sample contains around 540,000 distinct CDR3 sequences, around 46% of which appear only once. The specimen sequenced was peripheral blood or thyroid tissue (not recorded which). Receptor source: a woman between 18 and 30 years old with Graves' hyperthyroidism.

The J gene is TRBJ1-4, the V gene TRBV19; no reliable D call. This CDR3 is 13 amino acids long. Trimming removed 3 bases from V and 14 bases from J, with 16 bases in between. The germline CDR1 and CDR2 sequences are LNHDA and SQIVND (reference sequence). DNA of the CDR3: TGTGCCAGTAGTATGCCCCCGTTGAGGTGGCTGTTTTTT. Translation gives CASSMPPLRWLFF.

The V call is TRBV20-1, the J call TRBJ1-2; the D gene is possibly TRBD1 (6 bases). CDR3 length: 11 amino acids. The ends were cut back, 7 bases at V and 4 bases at J, with 10 bases in the middle. The V gene's germline CDR1 is DFQATT and CDR2 SNEGSKA (reference sequence). CDR3 region: CSVVDSYGYTF. Written as DNA, the CDR3 is TGCAGTGTCGTGGACAGCTATGGCTACACCTTC.

This chain joins TRBV20-1 and TRBJ1-1; 9 nucleotides line up with TRBD1. Germline CDR1 and CDR2: DFQATT and SNEGSKA (reference sequence). The CDR3 contains 14 residues. The V segment lost 4 bases and the J segment 1 base; nucleotides outside the gene matches: 4. Written as DNA, the CDR3 is TGCAGTGCTATCCGGGACAGGGCGAACACTGAAGCTTTCTTT. Translated, it gives CSAIRDRANTEAFF.

Points on this clonotype: The junction does not match germline at one end; this may be a read error. V is TRBV10-3 and J is TRBJ1-2, with 9 nucleotides matching TRBD1. The CDR3 has 18 residues. Germline CDR1 and CDR2: ENHRY and SYGVKD. The CDR3 bases are TGTGCCAGCAGTTGGGTAGCGAGCCACAGGGGGCGGAACTATGGCTACACCTTC. Amino acids: CASSWVASHRGRNYGYTF.

This clonotype was recorded a few times. V is TRBV7-9 and J is TRBJ1-4; D is possibly TRBD1 (6 bases). Trimming stripped 5 bases from V and 5 bases from J, with 15 bases between. CDR1 is SEHNR, CDR2 FQNEAQ, per germline (reference sequence). The length of the CDR3 is 15 residues. CDR3 protein: CASSPQRGRNEKLFF. In nucleotides, the CDR3 is TGTGCCAGCAGCCCTCAGCGGGGGCGAAATGAAAAACTGTTTTTT.

The chain links TRBV19 to TRBJ2-7, with a weak D call TRBD2 (6 bases). The germline CDR1 and CDR2 sequences are LNHDA and SQIVND (reference sequence). CDR3 size: 16 residues. The germline V and J ends were trimmed by 7 bases and 2 bases, with 21 bases remaining between them. This chain's CDR3 is CASTLRGNDLTYEQYF. DNA for the CDR3: TGTGCCAGTACCCTGCGCGGGAACGATCTAACCTACGAGCAGTACTTC.

This clonotype has only one observation. Mismatch with germline at one junction end may stem from a read error. The chain carries TRBV7-3 and TRBJ1-5; unclear D gene. CDR1 is SGHTA and CDR2 is FQGTGA in the germline V gene. The CDR3 spans 15 residues. CDR3 protein: CASSHLRVVNQPQHF. The DNA of the CDR3 is TGCGCCAGCAGCCACCTCAGAGTAGTCAATCAGCCCCAGCATTTT.

This clonotype was observed many times. The chain is built from TRBV10-3 and TRBJ1-1; D remains unclear. Trimming removed 2 bases from V and 7 bases from J, with 8 bases in between. From germline, CDR1 is ENHRY and CDR2 SYGVKD. CDR3 size: 12 residues. The chain's CDR3 is CAISEDAFEAFF. The CDR3 DNA sequence: TGTGCCATCAGTGAGGATGCGTTTGAAGCTTTCTTT.

This clonotype turned up a few times. The chain carries TRBV14 and TRBJ1-2, with TRBD1 matching over 8 bases. The CDR3 is made up of 14 amino acids. Germline assignment: CDR1 SGHDN and CDR2 FVKESK. V trimming: 4 bases; J trimming: 3 bases; junction bases outside the gene matches: 4. This chain's CDR3 is CASSPTGAYYGYTF. The CDR3, as DNA: TGTGCCAGCAGCCCGACAGGGGCCTACTATGGCTACACCTTC.

This clonotype was counted ten times or more. This chain joins TRBV7-2 and TRBJ1-6; no reliable D call. CDR3 length equals 11 residues. V lost 5 bases and J 9 bases, leaving 5 bases between the germline ends. Germline V CDR1 and CDR2: SGHTA, FQGNSA. The CDR3 region has the DNA TGTGCCAGCAGCCGTGGTTCACCCCTCCACTTT. It specifies CASSRGSPLHF. The variable domain in full, completed from reference TRBV7-2 and TRBJ1-6, reads GAGVSQSPSNKVTEKGKDVELRCDPISGHTALYWYRQSLGQGLEFLIYFQGNSAPDKSGLPSDRFSAERTGGSVSTLTIQRTQQEDSAVYLCASSRGSPLHFGNGTRLTVT.

Ten or more counts support this clonotype. This sequence joins TRBV6-6 and TRBJ1-2, with D possibly being TRBD1 (5 bases). Trimming left V 2 bases short and J 6 bases short, with 7 bases between. Germline V CDR1 and CDR2: MNHNY, SVGAGI (reference sequence). The CDR3 extends over 12 amino acids. The CDR3 DNA sequence: TGTGCCAGCAGTTACGGGGGGAATGGCTACACCTTC. Translating it yields CASSYGGNGYTF.

The chain has TRBV24-1 and TRBJ1-1; 9 positions agree with TRBD1. This CDR3 is 18 amino acids long. From germline, CDR1 is KGHDR and CDR2 SFDVKD. V gave up 3 bases and J gave up 1 base; unmatched junction bases: 11. The CDR3 DNA sequence: TGTGCCACCAGTGATACACCGGGACAGGGATTAGGGAACACTGAAGCTTTCTTT. Residues: CATSDTPGQGLGNTEAFF.

In this sample, this clonotype turned up a few times. The V gene is TRBV25-1, the J gene TRBJ1-2, with TRBD1 matching over 7 bases. CDR3 size: 11 residues. V was clipped by 4 bases and J by 10 bases; unmatched bases: 3. From germline, CDR1 is MGHDK and CDR2 SYGVNS. The CDR3 is CASSGQGTYTF. CDR3 nucleotide sequence: TGTGCCAGCAGTGGACAGGGAACCTACACCTTC.

As concerns this clonotype: A single base separates this from a much larger clone, so it may be a read error. The chain uses TRBV29-1 and TRBJ1-1; no firm D call. CDR3 length: 14 residues. Germline lookup yields CDR1 SQVTM and CDR2 ANQGSEA. Trimming shortened V by 4 bases and J by 3 bases, and 15 bases separated the two germline ends. DNA for the CDR3: TGCAGCGTTGCACAGAAGGGAGCGGACACTGAAGCTTTCTTT. Its protein is CSVAQKGADTEAFF.

A remark on this clonotype: Mismatch with germline at one junction end may stem from a read error. V gene TRBV7-9 combines with J gene TRBJ1-2; tentatively, D is TRBD1 (6 bases). The CDR3 has 13 amino acids. Germline values: CDR1 SEHNR, CDR2 FQNEAQ (reference sequence). The CDR3 protein is CAGSLERGGGYTF. DNA of the CDR3: TGTGCCGGCAGCTTGGAGAGGGGGGGGGGCTACACCTTC.

V and J are TRBV7-9 and TRBJ2-5; no definite D call. V lost 0 bases to trimming and J lost 4 bases, with 9 bases between them. The length of the CDR3 is 14 residues. Germline CDR1 SEHNR, CDR2 FQNEAQ (reference sequence). The DNA of the CDR3 is TGTGCCAGCAGCTTAGCTAGTCATCTAGAGACCCAGTACTTC. This codes for CASSLASHLETQYF.

The chain couples TRBV11-1 to TRBJ2-7; 14 positions agree with TRBD2. The V gene's germline CDR1 is SGHAT and CDR2 FQDESV (reference sequence). The CDR3 length is 20 residues. The ends lost 4 bases at V and 1 base at J; junction bases unmatched: 15. CDR3: CASSSLRRTSGRSTSYEQYF. In DNA, the CDR3 is TGTGCCAGCAGCTCACTCCGCCGGACTAGCGGGAGGTCTACGTCCTACGAGCAGTACTTC.

This clonotype was seen just once. This rearrangement joins TRBV24-1 to TRBJ1-2, with D perhaps TRBD1 (6 bases). The CDR3 length is 14 residues. Per the germline V gene, CDR1 is KGHDR and CDR2 is SFDVKD. The V end was cut by 3 bases, the J end by 3 bases, with 10 bases between. CDR3 nucleotide sequence: TGTGCCACCAGTGATGGACAGCACCACTATGGCTACACCTTC. Protein product: CATSDGQHHYGYTF.